This TCR beta chain stems from a study of control samples from healthy donors and cancer patients. Sequenced by immunoSEQ multiplex PCR; TCRdb stores in-frame clones only, minus some. The table shows about 130,000 clones, with around 93% occurring only once. Germline lookup yields CDR1 SGHRS and CDR2 YFSETQ. V gave up 0 bases and J gave up 10 bases, with 9 bases separating them. The CDR3 totals 12 residues. Sequencing was performed on blood. The rearrangement joins TRBV5-1 to TRBJ2-3; unclear D gene. The sequence was collected from a woman aged 45-60 years in good health. CDR3 bases: TGCGCCAGCAGCTTGGCTCAACAACCGCAGTATTTT. It yields the protein CASSLAQQPQYF.